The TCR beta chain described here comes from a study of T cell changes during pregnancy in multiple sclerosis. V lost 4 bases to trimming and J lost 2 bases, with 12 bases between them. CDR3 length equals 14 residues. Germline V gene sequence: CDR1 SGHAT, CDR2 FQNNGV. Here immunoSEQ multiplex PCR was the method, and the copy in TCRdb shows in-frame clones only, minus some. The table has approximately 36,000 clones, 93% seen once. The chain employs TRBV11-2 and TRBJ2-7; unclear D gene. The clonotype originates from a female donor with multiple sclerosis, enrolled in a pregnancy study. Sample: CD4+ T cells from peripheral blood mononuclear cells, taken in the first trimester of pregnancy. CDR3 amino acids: CASSSVAFPYEQYF. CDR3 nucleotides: TGTGCCAGCAGCTCAGTGGCCTTTCCCTACGAGCAGTACTTC.